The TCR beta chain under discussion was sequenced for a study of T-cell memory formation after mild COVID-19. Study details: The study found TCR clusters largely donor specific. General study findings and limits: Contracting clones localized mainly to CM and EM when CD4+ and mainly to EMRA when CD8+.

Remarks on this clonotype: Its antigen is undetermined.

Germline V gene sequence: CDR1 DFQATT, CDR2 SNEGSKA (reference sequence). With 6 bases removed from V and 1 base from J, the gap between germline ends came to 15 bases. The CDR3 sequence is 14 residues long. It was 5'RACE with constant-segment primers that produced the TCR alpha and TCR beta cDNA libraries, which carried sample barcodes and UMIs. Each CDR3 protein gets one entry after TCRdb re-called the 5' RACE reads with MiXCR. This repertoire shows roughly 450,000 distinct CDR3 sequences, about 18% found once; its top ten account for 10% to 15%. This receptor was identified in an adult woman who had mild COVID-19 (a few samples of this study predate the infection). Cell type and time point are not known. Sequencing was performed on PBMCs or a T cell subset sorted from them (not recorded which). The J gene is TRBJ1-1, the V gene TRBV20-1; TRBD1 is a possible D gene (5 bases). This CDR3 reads CSARRPGRNTEAFF. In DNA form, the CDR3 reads TGCAGTGCGAGACGTCCAGGGCGGAACACTGAAGCTTTCTTT.